The sample holds many counts of the clone carrying this T cell receptor beta chain. The entry originates in a study of T cells in Graves' hyperthyroidism and ophthalmopathy. RNA transcripts provided the source from which TCR beta CDR3 regions were amplified. When the TCR CDR3 underwent first-round RT-PCR, the HTBI primer set was used. TCRdb reprocessed the multiplex PCR reads with MiXCR, giving one entry per CDR3 protein. Here the sample spans about 290,000 distinct CDR3 sequences, roughly 15% being singletons. V was clipped by 7 bases and J by 5 bases, with 18 bases between them. This CDR3 has 15 amino acids. Germline loops: CDR1 MDHEN, CDR2 SYDVKM.

The chain carries TRBV28 and TRBJ2-1; a weak D match, TRBD1 (5 bases). Sequenced sample: blood. This TCR derives from a woman aged 50 to 65 with Graves' hyperthyroidism that later progressed to Graves' ophthalmopathy. CDR3 DNA: TGTGCCAGCACCACCGTAGGACATTCTAACAATGAGCAGTTCTTC. Its protein product is CASTTVGHSNNEQFF.